Shown below are 23 T cell receptor beta chains from a single sample sequenced in a study of blood T cells in healthy people across ages. Alongside a J-beta primer mix, a sample-barcoded 5' primer served in a second PCR lasting roughly 6 to 11 cycles. TCRdb re-called the 5' RACE reads through MiXCR, storing one row per CDR3 protein. The table has 550,000 to 800,000 distinct CDR3 sequences, approximately 30% seen once. The sequenced sample was blood. The receptors were gathered from a woman of 80 years or more in good health.

The table lists this clonotype with many counts. As DNA, the CDR3 is TGTGCCAGCAGCTTGCAGGGGGCTTCCTACGAGCAGTACTTC. Translation: CASSLQGASYEQYF. The J gene is TRBJ2-7, the V gene TRBV7-2; TRBD1 matches 8 bases. The CDR3 sequence is 14 residues long. Trimming took 3 bases from V and 1 from J; bases not matched to a gene: 2. Germline assignment: CDR1 SGHTA and CDR2 FQGNSA.

This clonotype was counted at least ten times. The chain combines TRBV7-2 with TRBJ1-5; D is perhaps TRBD1 (6 bases). Germline CDR1 reads SGHTA; CDR2 reads FQGNSA. This CDR3 is built from 16 residues. The V and J ends lost 0 bases and 4 bases respectively, with 13 bases between them. The CDR3 protein is CASSLASGGPNQPQHF. The CDR3 DNA reads as TGTGCCAGCAGCTTAGCCTCGGGGGGCCCGAATCAGCCCCAGCATTTT.

The rearrangement joins TRBV27 to TRBJ2-2; TRBD2 matches at 8 bases. This CDR3 has 16 residues. CDR1 is MNHEY and CDR2 is SMNVEV in the germline V gene (reference sequence). V was pared by 4 bases and J by 4 bases, with 8 bases of the junction left unmatched. CDR3 protein: CASSSLPGTSTGELFF. CDR3 DNA sequence: TGTGCCAGCAGTTCCCTCCCCGGGACTAGCACCGGGGAGCTGTTTTTT.

This clonotype appeared many times. V gene TRBV7-2 combines with J gene TRBJ1-2; no reliable D call. Germline lookup yields CDR1 SGHTA and CDR2 FQGNSA. There are 15 residues in the CDR3. The V and J ends lost 0 bases and 7 bases respectively, with 15 bases between them. The CDR3: CASSLAPGDRGGYTF. In nucleotides, the CDR3 is TGTGCCAGCAGCTTAGCGCCTGGGGATCGGGGTGGCTACACCTTC.

The rearrangement joins TRBV20-1 to TRBJ2-3; D may match TRBD1 or TRBD2 (5 bases each). The CDR3 covers 18 residues. Trimming left V 0 bases short and J 5 bases short, with 24 bases between. Germline values: CDR1 DFQATT, CDR2 SNEGSKA (reference sequence). This chain's CDR3 is CSARDVRVLGDLGDTQYF. Here the CDR3 DNA reads TGCAGTGCTAGAGATGTAAGGGTACTGGGGGATCTGGGAGATACGCAGTATTTT.

This clonotype has at least ten counts. This sequence joins TRBV6-5 and TRBJ2-6; D possibly corresponds to TRBD2 (5 bases). The germline V gene has CDR1 MNHEY and CDR2 SVGAGI. This CDR3 region has 15 residues. V lost 2 bases and J 3 bases, leaving 8 bases between the germline ends. CDR3 DNA: TGTGCCAGCAGTTACCGGGGATTTGGGGCCAACGTCCTGACTTTC. Its translation: CASSYRGFGANVLTF.

In this sample, this clonotype turned up a few times. The J gene is TRBJ1-6, the V gene TRBV9; D is uncertain. Trimming took off 2 bases at V and 7 bases at J, with 10 bases between the two ends. Germline lookup yields CDR1 SGDLS and CDR2 YYNGEE. CDR3 length equals 14 residues. For the CDR3, the DNA is TGTGCCAGCAGCGTTCGACATTCAAATTCACCCCTCCACTTT. Translation: CASSVRHSNSPLHF.

This clonotype was observed at least ten times. The chain couples TRBV9 to TRBJ2-7; D possibly corresponds to TRBD2 (6 bases). Trimming cost V 0 bases and J 6 bases, with 13 bases left between them. The CDR3 covers 14 residues. The germline CDR1 and CDR2 sequences are SGDLS and YYNGEE. CDR3 coding DNA: TGTGCCAGCAGCGTAGCTGCGGGGACGGGCGAGCAGTACTTC. Amino acid sequence: CASSVAAGTGEQYF.

To note about this clonotype: This may arise from a read error, as a much more abundant clone is one base away. The genes are TRBV10-3 and TRBJ2-7; unclear D gene. This CDR3 spans 12 amino acids. V was shortened by 4 bases and J by 6 bases, with 10 bases between the two germline ends. Germline CDR1 reads ENHRY; CDR2 reads SYGVKD. Here the CDR3 DNA reads TGTGCCATCAGTGGCGCAGGCTGCGAGCAGTACTTC. Encoded protein: CAISGAGCEQYF.

With regard to this clonotype: At one of its ends the junction is not consistent with the germline gene, which may arise from a read error. The CDR3 protein is CASTLAGPTGTQYF. DNA of the CDR3: TGTGCCAGCACCTTGGCAGGCCCCACAGGTACGCAGTATTTT. The chain combines TRBV27 with TRBJ2-3; tentative D call: TRBD1 (5 bases). Germline loops: CDR1 MNHEY, CDR2 SMNVEV (reference sequence). The CDR3 sequence is 14 residues long.

In the case of this clonotype: The junction and the germline gene differ at one end; a read error may be behind it. The genes are TRBV27 and TRBJ1-6, with D maybe TRBD1 (5 bases). The length of the CDR3 is 15 residues. Per germline, CDR1 MNHEY and CDR2 SMNVEV (reference sequence). Here the CDR3 reads CAGSLTGTWNSPLHF. In nucleotides, the CDR3 is TGTGCCGGCAGTTTGACCGGGACCTGGAATTCACCCCTCCACTTT.

Turning to this clonotype: This likely comes from a read error, as the CDR3 has no conserved phenylalanine or tryptophan at its end. The gene calls are TRBV18 and TRBJ2-7; D uncertain. The last part of the DNA fits TRBJ2-5 better; the J call may be wrong. Germline lookup yields CDR1 KGHSH and CDR2 LQKENI. The CDR3 totals 11 residues. The CDR3 nucleotides are TGTGCCAGCTCATCTTCGGAGACCCAGTACTTG. It yields the protein CASSSSETQYL.

This clonotype came up many times. The rearrangement links TRBV10-3 to TRBJ1-5; D is possibly TRBD1 (5 bases). Trimming removed 6 bases from V and 1 base from J, with 10 bases in between. Germline CDR1 reads ENHRY; CDR2 reads SYGVKD. The CDR3 has 14 amino acids. The CDR3 loop is CAISGTGSNQPQHF. In DNA form, the CDR3 reads TGTGCCATCAGCGGGACCGGGAGCAATCAGCCCCAGCATTTT.

V is TRBV5-1 and J is TRBJ1-1; 7 bases align to TRBD1. V lost 4 bases and J lost 7; bases outside the gene matches: 13. The germline V gene encodes CDR1 SGHRS and CDR2 YFSETQ. This CDR3 is built from 15 residues. The CDR3 here is CASSAGTDKWGEAFF. The CDR3 nucleotides are TGCGCCAGCAGCGCCGGGACAGATAAATGGGGTGAAGCTTTCTTT.

This clonotype was counted ten times or more. V is TRBV20-1 and J is TRBJ2-3; tentatively, D is TRBD1 (5 bases). Germline V gene sequence: CDR1 DFQATT, CDR2 SNEGSKA (reference sequence). The CDR3 sequence is 15 residues long. With 5 bases removed from V and 1 base from J, the gap between germline ends came to 16 bases. The chain's CDR3 is CSARQAGPGTDTQYF. The DNA of the CDR3 is TGCAGTGCTCGCCAGGCAGGGCCTGGCACAGATACGCAGTATTTT.

The rearrangement links TRBV29-1 to TRBJ2-1; D may correspond to TRBD1 or TRBD2 (5 bases each). The last part of the DNA fits TRBJ2-7 better; the J call may be wrong. Germline V CDR1 and CDR2: SQVTM, ANQGSEA. The CDR3 is 14 residues long. The CDR3 DNA reads as TGCAGCGTCGCCGCCGGGACCGGGTTTGGCGAGCAGTACTTC. Protein: CSVAAGTGFGEQYF.

At least ten counts were recorded for this clonotype. The chain uses TRBV7-3 and TRBJ2-3; a weak D match, TRBD1 (6 bases). The CDR3 is made up of 16 amino acids. The germline V gene has CDR1 SGHTA and CDR2 FQGTGA. The V and J ends lost 2 bases and 0 bases respectively, with 12 bases between them. CDR3 in amino acids: CASSLGQGLSTDTQYF. CDR3 in DNA: TGTGCCAGCAGCTTAGGGCAGGGGTTAAGCACAGATACGCAGTATTTT.

This clonotype has ten or more counts. This rearrangement joins TRBV7-6 to TRBJ1-1; possibly TRBD1 for D (6 bases). V dropped 2 bases and J dropped 1 base, with 17 bases sitting between them. The germline V gene encodes CDR1 SGHVS and CDR2 FNYEAQ. The CDR3 sequence is 17 residues long. The CDR3 sequence is CASSLSPGGKRNTEAFF. Here the CDR3 DNA reads TGTGCCAGCAGCTTAAGCCCCGGGGGCAAAAGGAACACTGAAGCTTTCTTT.

This clonotype was seen at least ten times. The rearrangement uses TRBV7-3 and TRBJ2-1, with D tentatively TRBD2 (6 bases). The CDR3 loop spans 12 amino acids. V was cut by 4 bases and J by 10 bases, with 11 bases left in between. Germline-derived CDR1 and CDR2 are SGHTA and FQGTGA. CDR3 in DNA: TGTGCCAGCAGCTCGGAGGGTCGGGAGCAGTTCTTC. This codes for CASSSEGREQFF.

This clonotype was counted ten times or more. At one end the junction does not follow the germline gene, possibly because of a read error. The genes are TRBV3-1 and TRBJ2-7; 8 bases line up with TRBD2. Per the germline V gene, CDR1 is LGHDT and CDR2 is YNNKEL (reference sequence). CDR3 length: 15 amino acids. The CDR3 DNA is TGTGCCAGCAGCCTACTACGGGGGGGCCCCTATGAGCAGTACTTC. The encoded protein is CASSLLRGGPYEQYF.

This clonotype was recorded many times. The chain employs TRBV7-2 and TRBJ2-7, with D perhaps matching TRBD2 (6 bases). V gave up 5 bases and J gave up 0 bases, with 11 bases separating them. The CDR3 extends over 14 amino acids. Germline CDR1 and CDR2: SGHTA and FQGNSA. CDR3 DNA: TGTGCCAGCAGCCAGGGACTTCCCTCCTACGAGCAGTACTTC. Protein product: CASSQGLPSYEQYF.

As regards this clonotype: A read error may explain this, as a much larger clone is one base away. The CDR3 DNA reads as TGTGCCAGCAGTGAAACTCTAGGGGCGGTCTACGAGCAGTTCTTC. Translated: CASSETLGAVYEQFF. The chain joins TRBV6-1 to TRBJ2-1; maybe TRBD1 (5 bases). This CDR3 region has 15 residues. Trimming took 2 bases from V and 10 from J, leaving 18 bases between them. Germline V gene lookup returns CDR1 MNHNS and CDR2 SASEGT.

The chain combines TRBV7-2 with TRBJ2-3; D ambiguous. Germline V gives CDR1 SGHTA, CDR2 FQGNSA. Between the trimmed V and J ends, which lost 6 bases and 1 base, there was a span of 14 bases. The CDR3 has 15 amino acids. CDR3 amino acids: CASRVWAERTDTQYF. The DNA of the CDR3 is TGTGCCAGCAGGGTATGGGCGGAACGCACAGATACGCAGTATTTT.